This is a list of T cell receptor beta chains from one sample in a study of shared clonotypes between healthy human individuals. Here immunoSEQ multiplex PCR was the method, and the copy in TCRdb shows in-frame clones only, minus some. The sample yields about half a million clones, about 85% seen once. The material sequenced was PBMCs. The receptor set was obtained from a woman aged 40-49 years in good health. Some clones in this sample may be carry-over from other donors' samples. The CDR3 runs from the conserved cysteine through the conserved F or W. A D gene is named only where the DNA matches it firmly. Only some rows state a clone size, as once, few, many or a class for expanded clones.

CDR3 DNA: TGCAGCGCCTCAACAGGAGACAACTATGGCTACACCTTC
CDR3 protein: CSASTGDNYGYTF
V gene: TRBV29-1
J gene: TRBJ1-2
clone size: NA
D gene: NA

CDR3 DNA: TGTGCCAGCAGTAGAGGACAGGGGGTGTTCAATGAGCAGTTCTTC
CDR3 protein: CASSRGQGVFNEQFF
V gene: TRBV27
J gene: TRBJ2-1
clone size: once
D gene: TRBD1

CDR3 DNA: TGTGCCAGCAGCTTAGGCCCCGTGACGGGAGAGACCCAGTACTTC
CDR3 protein: CASSLGPVTGETQYF
V gene: TRBV7-7
J gene: TRBJ2-5
clone size: NA
D gene: NA

CDR3 DNA: TGCGCCAGCAGTAGCACTAGCGGGGCCTACAATGAGCAGTTCTTC
CDR3 protein: CASSSTSGAYNEQFF
V gene: TRBV5-1
J gene: TRBJ2-1
clone size: NA
D gene: TRBD2

CDR3 DNA: TGTGCCAGTAGCGGGACAAATAATCAGCCCCAGCATTTT
CDR3 protein: CASSGTNNQPQHF
V gene: TRBV19
J gene: TRBJ1-5
clone size: NA
D gene: NA

CDR3 DNA: TGTGCCAGCAGCTTAGGACAGGGGATCTACAATGAGCAGTTCTTC
CDR3 protein: CASSLGQGIYNEQFF
V gene: TRBV7-2
J gene: TRBJ2-1
clone size: NA
D gene: TRBD1

CDR3 DNA: TGTGCCAGCAGTGAAAACCCGTATAGCAATCAGCCCCAGCATTTT
CDR3 protein: CASSENPYSNQPQHF
V gene: TRBV6-1
J gene: TRBJ1-5
clone size: NA
D gene: NA

CDR3 DNA: TGTGCCAGCAGTTTAGCGAACACAGGCAAGCAGTACTTC
CDR3 protein: CASSLANTGKQYF
V gene: TRBV27
J gene: TRBJ2-7
clone size: NA
D gene: NA

CDR3 DNA: TGTGCCAGCAGTTACGCGGACACCATATATTTT
CDR3 protein: CASSYADTIYF
V gene: TRBV6-6
J gene: TRBJ1-3
clone size: NA
D gene: NA

CDR3 DNA: TGCGCCAGCAGCTTGGGGACTAGCGGTAACACCGGGGAGCTGTTTTTT
CDR3 protein: CASSLGTSGNTGELFF
V gene: TRBV5-1
J gene: TRBJ2-2
clone size: NA
D gene: TRBD2

CDR3 DNA: TGTGCCAGTAGTATGGGTTGGGACAGAATGTTGGATGGCTACACCTTC
CDR3 protein: CASSMGWDRMLDGYTF
V gene: TRBV19
J gene: TRBJ1-2
clone size: NA
D gene: TRBD1

CDR3 DNA: TGTGCCAGCTCAAGTAGTCCCGGAGGACGTAAGACTAATGAAAAACTGTTTTTT
CDR3 protein: CASSSSPGGRKTNEKLFF
V gene: TRBV18
J gene: TRBJ1-4
clone size: NA
D gene: NA

CDR3 DNA: TGTGCCAGCAGTTACCCTAGGGGGCAGCCAAGAGAATCCGAGCAGTACTTC
CDR3 protein: CASSYPRGQPRESEQYF
V gene: TRBV28
J gene: TRBJ2-7
clone size: NA
D gene: TRBD1

CDR3 DNA: TGTGCCAGCAGTTCGAATCTCCCTGGCACAGATACGCAGTATTTT
CDR3 protein: CASSSNLPGTDTQYF
V gene: TRBV2
J gene: TRBJ2-3
clone size: NA
D gene: NA

CDR3 DNA: TGTGCCAGCAGCGTGACAGGAAACACCATATATTTT
CDR3 protein: CASSVTGNTIYF
V gene: TRBV28
J gene: TRBJ1-3
clone size: few
D gene: NA

CDR3 DNA: TGTGCCATCAGTCCGGCCCCAGACAATCAGCCCCAGCATTTT
CDR3 protein: CAISPAPDNQPQHF
V gene: TRBV10-3
J gene: TRBJ1-5
clone size: NA
D gene: NA

CDR3 DNA: TGCGCCAGCAGCTTGGCGATTAGCGGGAGAAACGAGCAGTACTTC
CDR3 protein: CASSLAISGRNEQYF
V gene: TRBV5-1
J gene: TRBJ2-7
clone size: NA
D gene: TRBD2

CDR3 DNA: TGCGCCAGTACTGGGACAGGGGGCTCCTACGAGCAGTACTTC
CDR3 protein: CASTGTGGSYEQYF
V gene: TRBV5-1
J gene: TRBJ2-7
clone size: few
D gene: TRBD1

CDR3 DNA: TGTGCCAGCAGCTTAAGTCCCCTCTACGAGCAGTACTTC
CDR3 protein: CASSLSPLYEQYF
V gene: TRBV7-3
J gene: TRBJ2-7
clone size: NA
D gene: NA

CDR3 DNA: TGTGCCAGCAGTAAAAACAGGGGTGGGTACGAGCAGTACTTC
CDR3 protein: CASSKNRGGYEQYF
V gene: TRBV6-5
J gene: TRBJ2-7
clone size: NA
D gene: TRBD1

CDR3 DNA: TGCGCCAGCAGCCCCAGGGGACAGGGTTCTTCCTACGAGCAGTACTTC
CDR3 protein: CASSPRGQGSSYEQYF
V gene: TRBV5-1
J gene: TRBJ2-7
clone size: NA
D gene: TRBD1

CDR3 DNA: TGTGCCATCAGTGATAAGGGGGCCACAGACACCATATATTTT
CDR3 protein: CAISDKGATDTIYF
V gene: TRBV10-3
J gene: TRBJ1-3
clone size: NA
D gene: TRBD1

CDR3 DNA: TGTGCCAGCAGCCAGGCTAGAGAGGTCCCCGAGCAGTACTTC
CDR3 protein: CASSQAREVPEQYF
V gene: TRBV4-2
J gene: TRBJ2-7
clone size: once
D gene: NA

CDR3 DNA: TGTGTCTCTGAGGGGAGACGGGCCACCGGGGAGCTGTTTTTT
CDR3 protein: CVSEGRRATGELFF
V gene: TRBV7-9
J gene: TRBJ2-2
clone size: NA
D gene: NA

CDR3 DNA: TGTGCCAGCAGTTTGGGGGGGCGGGGTAGTGAGCAGTACTTC
CDR3 protein: CASSLGGRGSEQYF
V gene: TRBV27
J gene: TRBJ2-7
clone size: NA
D gene: NA

CDR3 DNA: TGTGCCAGTAGATGGAGGGGGCAAGTAGACACTGAAGCTTTCTTT
CDR3 protein: CASRWRGQVDTEAFF
V gene: TRBV19
J gene: TRBJ1-1
clone size: NA
D gene: TRBD1

CDR3 DNA: TGTGCCAGCAGCTTAGCCCGGGACAGGGGGGAGCTGTTTTTT
CDR3 protein: CASSLARDRGELFF
V gene: TRBV7-2
J gene: TRBJ2-2
clone size: few
D gene: TRBD1

CDR3 DNA: TGTGCCAGCAGCCGCTCCGTCGGGTACGAGCAGTACTTC
CDR3 protein: CASSRSVGYEQYF
V gene: TRBV7-8
J gene: TRBJ2-7
clone size: NA
D gene: NA

CDR3 DNA: TGTGCCAGCAGCTTAGTGGGCGATGGCTACACCTTC
CDR3 protein: CASSLVGDGYTF
V gene: TRBV7-9
J gene: TRBJ1-2
clone size: NA
D gene: NA

CDR3 DNA: TGTGCCACCGGGACAGATACCTCCTACGAGCAGTACTTC
CDR3 protein: CATGTDTSYEQYF
V gene: TRBV28
J gene: TRBJ2-7
clone size: NA
D gene: TRBD1

CDR3 DNA: TGTGCCAGCAGTTACTCGGGTGGATACAATGAGCAGTTCTTC
CDR3 protein: CASSYSGGYNEQFF
V gene: TRBV6-5
J gene: TRBJ2-1
clone size: NA
D gene: NA

CDR3 DNA: TGTGCCAGTAGTATCCTTAGCGGGGGACCATACGAGCAGTACTTC
CDR3 protein: CASSILSGGPYEQYF
V gene: TRBV19
J gene: TRBJ2-7
clone size: NA
D gene: TRBD2

CDR3 DNA: TGTGCCAGCAGTGAGTACAGGGTAGGTCATGAGCAGTTCTTC
CDR3 protein: CASSEYRVGHEQFF
V gene: TRBV6-1
J gene: TRBJ2-1
clone size: NA
D gene: NA

CDR3 DNA: TGTGCCAGCAGCTTGGGATGGGCGTCGGGGGGCTATGGCTACACCTTC
CDR3 protein: CASSLGWASGGYGYTF
V gene: TRBV5-4
J gene: TRBJ1-2
clone size: once
D gene: NA

CDR3 DNA: TGTGCCAGCAGGCGCCAGACGAGGGGGGTGACTAATGAAAAACTGTTTTTT
CDR3 protein: CASRRQTRGVTNEKLFF
V gene: TRBV2
J gene: TRBJ1-4
clone size: NA
D gene: NA

CDR3 DNA: TGCAGCTTGGAGGACGGTCAAGAGACCCAGTACTTC
CDR3 protein: CSLEDGQETQYF
V gene: TRBV29-1
J gene: TRBJ2-5
clone size: NA
D gene: NA

CDR3 DNA: TGTGCCTGGAGTTCCACCCATACGCAGTATTTT
CDR3 protein: CAWSSTHTQYF
V gene: TRBV30
J gene: TRBJ2-3
clone size: NA
D gene: NA

CDR3 DNA: TGTGCCAGCAGCTTAGACAGGGCGGGCTATGGCTACACCTTC
CDR3 protein: CASSLDRAGYGYTF
V gene: TRBV7-8
J gene: TRBJ1-2
clone size: NA
D gene: NA

CDR3 DNA: TGTGCCAGCAGTGACCCGACAGGATACTACGAGCAGTACTTC
CDR3 protein: CASSDPTGYYEQYF
V gene: TRBV25-1
J gene: TRBJ2-7
clone size: NA
D gene: NA

CDR3 DNA: TGTGCCAGCAGTCAGGACCCAAGGCCCCCCTACAATGAGCAGTTCTTC
CDR3 protein: CASSQDPRPPYNEQFF
V gene: TRBV7-3
J gene: TRBJ2-1
clone size: once
D gene: NA

CDR3 DNA: TGTGCCAGCAGTTCACCGGGACAGGGGGGCGGCTACACCTTC
CDR3 protein: CASSSPGQGGGYTF
V gene: TRBV28
J gene: TRBJ1-2
clone size: NA
D gene: TRBD1

CDR3 DNA: TGTGCCAGTAGTATACGGCAGGGGGAGACCGGGGAGCTGTTTTTT
CDR3 protein: CASSIRQGETGELFF
V gene: TRBV19
J gene: TRBJ2-2
clone size: NA
D gene: TRBD1

CDR3 DNA: TGTGCCAGCAGCTTGGCCGTCCTAGCTGGGTACAATGAGCAGTTCTTC
CDR3 protein: CASSLAVLAGYNEQFF
V gene: TRBV5-6
J gene: TRBJ2-1
clone size: NA
D gene: NA

CDR3 DNA: TGTGCCAGCAGTCCCTCCGGGACAATCACTAACACTGAAGCTTTCTTT
CDR3 protein: CASSPSGTITNTEAFF
V gene: TRBV28
J gene: TRBJ1-1
clone size: NA
D gene: NA

CDR3 DNA: TGTGCCAGCAGTCAAGGACGTCCTTCCTACAATGAGCAGTTCTTC
CDR3 protein: CASSQGRPSYNEQFF
V gene: TRBV6-6
J gene: TRBJ2-1
clone size: NA
D gene: NA

CDR3 DNA: TGTGCCAGCCGCGGGGCAGCAAACTCCTACGAGCAGTACTTC
CDR3 protein: CASRGAANSYEQYF
V gene: TRBV28
J gene: TRBJ2-7
clone size: NA
D gene: NA

CDR3 DNA: TGTGCCAGCAGTGGGGCCACAGGGGAGTATGAGCAGTTCTTC
CDR3 protein: CASSGATGEYEQFF
V gene: TRBV6-1
J gene: TRBJ2-1
clone size: NA
D gene: TRBD1